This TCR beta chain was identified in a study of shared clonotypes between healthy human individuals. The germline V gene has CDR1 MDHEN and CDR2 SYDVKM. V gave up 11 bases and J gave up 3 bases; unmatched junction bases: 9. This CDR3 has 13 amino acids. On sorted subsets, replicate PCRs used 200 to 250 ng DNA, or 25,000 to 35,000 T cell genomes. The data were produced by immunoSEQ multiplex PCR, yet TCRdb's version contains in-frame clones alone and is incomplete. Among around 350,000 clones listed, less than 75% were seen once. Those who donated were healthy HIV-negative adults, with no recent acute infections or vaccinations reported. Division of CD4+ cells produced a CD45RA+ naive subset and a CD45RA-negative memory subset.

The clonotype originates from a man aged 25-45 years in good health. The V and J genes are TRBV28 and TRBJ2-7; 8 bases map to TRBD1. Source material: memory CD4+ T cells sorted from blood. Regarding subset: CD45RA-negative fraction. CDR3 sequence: CAGSAGGLYEQYF. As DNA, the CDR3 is TGTGCCGGGAGCGCAGGGGGCCTCTACGAGCAGTACTTC.